These 24 T cell receptor beta chains share one sample of origin, sequenced in a study of T cell responses to AZD1222 COVID-19 vaccine. Using immunoSEQ multiplex PCR, the repertoire was profiled, and TCRdb retains in-frame clones only, with some absent. The sample records 85,000 to 90,000 clones, over 75% being singletons. Specimen: peripheral blood, collected on day 0 of AZD1222 vaccination. These receptors originate from an adult in good health.

The CDR3 region is CASRAENYGYTF. The CDR3 nucleotides are TGTGCCAGCAGGGCCGAAAACTATGGCTACACCTTC. The rearrangement links TRBV6-5 to TRBJ1-2; D uncertain. The CDR3 contains 12 residues. Germline V gene data show CDR1 as MNHEY and CDR2 as SVGAGI. V was trimmed by 6 bases and J by 2 bases, leaving 7 bases between them.

A single count supports this clone. This chain joins TRBV28 and TRBJ2-7, with 13 bases matching TRBD2. Trimming cost V 4 bases and J 4 bases; bases outside gene matches: 13. Germline V gives CDR1 MDHEN, CDR2 SYDVKM. This CDR3 contains 18 residues. The CDR3 bases are TGTGCCAGCAGTTCTACCCTACTAGCGGGAGGGCCGGGGTACGAGCAGTACTTC. It is translated as CASSSTLLAGGPGYEQYF.

The V and J genes are TRBV19 and TRBJ1-5; no clear D. V lost 7 bases, J lost 5 bases, and 9 bases lay in between. This CDR3 is built from 12 residues. Germline V gives CDR1 LNHDA, CDR2 SQIVND (reference sequence). CDR3 bases: TGTGCCAGTAACGTTAAGCATCAGCCCCAGCATTTT. Translating it yields CASNVKHQPQHF.

The J gene is TRBJ1-1, the V gene TRBV15, with 7 bases identical to TRBD1. This CDR3 has 15 amino acids. Germline V gene sequence: CDR1 LNHNV, CDR2 YYDKDF (reference sequence). V was pared by 3 bases and J by 1 base, with 5 bases of the junction left unmatched. DNA for the CDR3: TGTGCCACCAGCAGTACCGGGACAGCGAACACTGAAGCTTTCTTT. It yields the protein CATSSTGTANTEAFF.

The chain couples TRBV11-2 to TRBJ2-3, with D perhaps matching TRBD2 (5 bases). V lost 1 base, J lost 3 bases, and 14 bases lay in between. The V gene's germline CDR1 is SGHAT and CDR2 FQNNGV. CDR3 length: 16 residues. For the CDR3, the DNA is TGTGCCAGCAGCTTAGCCGTACGGGGAAGTACAGATACGCAGTATTTT. Protein: CASSLAVRGSTDTQYF.

This clone appeared a few times. The chain carries TRBV5-1 and TRBJ2-5; D gene unclear. Deletions cut 1 base from V and 4 bases from J, with 14 bases between. CDR3 size: 15 residues. From germline, CDR1 is SGHRS and CDR2 YFSETQ. The CDR3 DNA is TGCGCCAGCAGCTTGACCGGACGTTCTTTAGAGACCCAGTACTTC. This sequence encodes CASSLTGRSLETQYF.

The chain carries TRBV4-3 and TRBJ1-4, with D perhaps matching TRBD1 (5 bases). Looked up from germline, CDR1 is LGHNA and CDR2 is YSLEER. The CDR3 sequence is 19 residues long. The V end was cut by 0 bases, the J end by 3 bases, with 20 bases between. The CDR3 here is CASSQDWISWGRANEKLFF. The DNA for the CDR3 is TGCGCCAGCAGCCAAGATTGGATTTCGTGGGGCCGGGCTAATGAAAAACTGTTTTTT.

The rearrangement joins TRBV12-3 or TRBV12-4 to TRBJ1-2; 10 bases are shared with TRBD1. This CDR3 is 13 amino acids long. V lost 6 bases to trimming and J lost 5 bases; unmatched junction nucleotides: 3. The CDR3 protein is CASRGTGVYGYTF. The CDR3 DNA follows: TGTGCCAGCAGGGGGACAGGGGTTTATGGCTACACCTTC.

The rearrangement uses TRBV27 and TRBJ1-5; D gene ambiguous. Between the trimmed V and J ends, which lost 3 bases and 4 bases, there was a span of 25 bases. Germline CDR1 MNHEY, CDR2 SMNVEV (reference sequence). The CDR3 spans 19 residues. CDR3 nucleotide sequence: TGTGCCAGCAGTTTTGGCCATTCGCATAAGGACGGAACAAATCAGCCCCAGCATTTT. It is translated as CASSFGHSHKDGTNQPQHF.

This sequence joins TRBV19 and TRBJ1-5; no clear D gene. The CDR3 covers 17 residues. V lost 5 bases, J lost 1 base, and 18 bases lay in between. Germline values: CDR1 LNHDA, CDR2 SQIVND (reference sequence). CDR3: CASSVLMGQTSNQPQHF. DNA for the CDR3: TGTGCCAGTAGTGTCTTAATGGGTCAGACGAGCAATCAGCCCCAGCATTTT.

The chain is built from TRBV3-1 (or the pseudogene TRBV3-2) and TRBJ1-5; D call uncertain. Germline CDR1 LGHDT, CDR2 YNNKEL (reference sequence). Trimming removed 0 bases from V and 6 bases from J, with 9 bases in between. The CDR3 covers 14 residues. This chain's CDR3 is CASSQDSGGQPQHF. DNA of the CDR3: TGTGCCAGCAGCCAAGACTCGGGAGGTCAGCCCCAGCATTTT.

The CDR3 DNA reads TGTGCCAGCAGTTCAAATCCCAGGACTAGCGGGAGATCCTACGAGCAGTACTTC. Translation: CASSSNPRTSGRSYEQYF. The V and J genes are TRBV28 and TRBJ2-7; 13 bases match TRBD2. The V gene end was trimmed by 4 bases and the J gene end by 1 base; junction bases not matched to a gene: 10. The germline CDR1 and CDR2 sequences are MDHEN and SYDVKM. The CDR3 length is 18 residues. The whole variable domain, remainder taken from reference TRBV28 and TRBJ2-7, is DVKVTQSSRYLVKRTGEKVFLECVQDMDHENMFWYRQDPGLGLRLIYFSYDVKMKEKGDIPEGYSVSREKKERFSLILESASTNQTSMYLCASSSNPRTSGRSYEQYFGPGTRLTVT.

The V and J genes are TRBV27 and TRBJ1-5, with a weak D call TRBD1 (5 bases). The CDR3 consists of 14 residues. Trimming took off 3 bases at V and 3 bases at J, with 9 bases between the two ends. CDR1 and CDR2 (germline): MNHEY, SMNVEV (reference sequence). The CDR3 DNA reads as TGTGCCAGCAGTTTTGGGGGGTCCAATCAGCCCCAGCATTTT. The encoded protein is CASSFGGSNQPQHF.

The chain uses TRBV29-1 and TRBJ1-2; D may be TRBD1 (6 bases). Trimming cost V 6 bases and J 1 base, with 15 bases left between them. The CDR3 consists of 14 residues. Germline CDR1 SQVTM, CDR2 ANQGSEA. CDR3: CSVWTDRDNYGYTF. DNA of the CDR3: TGCAGCGTATGGACGGACAGAGATAACTATGGCTACACCTTC.

CDR3 bases: TGCGCCAGCAGCTCCGGGACTGCCGGAAACACCATATATTTT. Its protein is CASSSGTAGNTIYF. The V call is TRBV5-1, the J call TRBJ1-3, with D perhaps TRBD1 (5 bases). From germline, CDR1 is SGHRS and CDR2 YFSETQ. V gave up 3 bases and J gave up 4 bases, with 11 bases separating them. This CDR3 is built from 14 residues.

This clone has just one count. The rearrangement joins TRBV18 to TRBJ2-7; 8 bases match TRBD1. This CDR3 contains 15 residues. Germline V gene data show CDR1 as KGHSH and CDR2 as LQKENI. The ends lost 1 base at V and 1 base at J; junction bases unmatched: 3. CDR3 loop: CASSPRTGGSYEQYF. The CDR3 DNA follows: TGTGCCAGCTCACCACGAACAGGGGGGTCCTACGAGCAGTACTTC.

This chain links TRBV28 with TRBJ1-2; maybe TRBD1 (6 bases). The germline V and J ends were trimmed by 3 bases and 4 bases, with 12 bases remaining between them. The CDR3 runs 14 residues. Germline V gene data show CDR1 as MDHEN and CDR2 as SYDVKM. CDR3: CASSFPGVLYGYTF. The CDR3, as DNA: TGTGCCAGCAGTTTCCCAGGGGTACTCTATGGCTACACCTTC.

The gene calls are TRBV6-2 or TRBV6-3 and TRBJ2-3; 10 nucleotides align to TRBD2. With V trimmed by 5 bases and J by 4 bases, 6 bases remained unmatched. Looked up from germline, CDR1 is MNHEY and CDR2 is SVGEGT. The CDR3 has 15 residues. The CDR3 sequence: CASSQPGLAPDTQYF. Here the CDR3 DNA reads TGTGCCAGCAGTCAACCGGGACTAGCGCCAGATACGCAGTATTTT.

The rearrangement uses TRBV4-2 and TRBJ2-1, with TRBD2 identical over 10 bases. The J segment lost 5 bases and the V segment lost 2 bases, leaving 9 bases of the junction unmatched. Germline-derived CDR1 and CDR2 are LGHNA and YNFKEQ. CDR3 length equals 17 residues. Written as DNA, the CDR3 is TGTGCCAGCAGCCAATTCCCAGGAACTAGCGGGAACAATGAGCAGTTCTTC. This gives the protein CASSQFPGTSGNNEQFF.

The genes are TRBV19 and TRBJ1-1; a weak D match, TRBD1 (5 bases). The CDR3 spans 16 residues. The V and J ends lost 7 bases and 2 bases respectively, with 20 bases between them. CDR1 LNHDA and CDR2 SQIVND come from the germline V gene (reference sequence). The CDR3, as DNA: TGTGCCAGTATCCGGTGGGGTCGGGGGTTAAACACTGAAGCTTTCTTT. Protein: CASIRWGRGLNTEAFF.

The gene calls are TRBV6-5 and TRBJ2-7; either TRBD1 or TRBD2 may fit D (5 bases each). This CDR3 spans 14 amino acids. Trimming removed 7 bases at V and 7 bases at J, with 20 bases between. The germline V gene has CDR1 MNHEY and CDR2 SVGAGI. The CDR3 loop is CASISTRPGGEQYF. The DNA for the CDR3 is TGTGCCAGCATCTCCACTCGACCTGGGGGTGAGCAGTACTTC.

The genes are TRBV6-5 and TRBJ2-2, with D possibly matching TRBD1 (6 bases). The CDR3 runs to 16 residues. V dropped 4 bases and J dropped 0 bases, with 12 bases sitting between them. Germline CDR1 and CDR2: MNHEY and SVGAGI. CDR3 in amino acids: CASSFLRTANTGELFF. The CDR3 region has the DNA TGTGCCAGCAGTTTCTTACGGACAGCGAACACCGGGGAGCTGTTTTTT.

The chain couples TRBV6-1 to TRBJ1-3; D is possibly TRBD1 (5 bases). The ends were cut back, 0 bases at V and 4 bases at J, with 13 bases in the middle. This CDR3 comprises 16 residues. Germline V gene data show CDR1 as MNHNS and CDR2 as SASEGT. The CDR3 bases are TGTGCCAGCAGTGAAGCCACCAGGGTGGGAGGAAACACCATATATTTT. Its protein is CASSEATRVGGNTIYF.

The CDR3 nucleotides are TGTGCCAGCAGTTACTCGAGTGGGGACGTGGGCGGCTACACCTTC. Its protein product is CASSYSSGDVGGYTF. This chain links TRBV6-6 with TRBJ1-2; D possibly corresponds to TRBD1 (5 bases). Germline CDR1 reads MNHNY; CDR2 reads SVGAGI (reference sequence). The V and J ends lost 0 bases and 8 bases respectively, with 16 bases between them. The length of the CDR3 is 15 residues.